The 11 T cell receptor beta chains presented below share a single source sample, sequenced in a study of cytomegalovirus exposure and HLA in healthy donors listed by TCRdb under 2017. To prepare the library, the immunoSEQ multiplex PCR assay was applied. For the multiplex PCR, a mixture combining 60 forward primers for TCR Vbeta segments and 13 reverse primers for TCR Jbeta segments was used. The clones in this table, taken by TCRdb from immuneACCESS, are in-frame only. Not every clone is retained; where verified, under half of the shortfall comes from an unresolved V gene, and the cause of the rest is unknown. Present in this sample are around 110,000 clones, around a tenth of which were seen just once. The ten largest clones take up less than 4% of the sample. What was sequenced was PBMCs. The receptors were sampled from a man aged 25 to 40 in good health and CMV-seronegative.

The sample holds a few counts of this clone. The V and J genes are TRBV4-1 and TRBJ2-5, with 10 nucleotides matching TRBD2. CDR1 MGHRA and CDR2 YSYEKL come from the germline V gene. The CDR3 sequence is 18 residues long. The V and J ends lost 1 base and 0 bases, in that order; junction bases with no gene match: 8. CDR3 nucleotide sequence: TGCGCCAGCAGCCAAGCGATTAGCGGGGGGTCGTACCAAGAGACCCAGTACTTC. It specifies CASSQAISGGSYQETQYF.

There are a few counts of this clone. The chain combines TRBV10-3 with TRBJ2-6; 13 nucleotides match TRBD2. The ends lost 4 bases at V and 4 bases at J; junction bases unmatched: 10. The CDR3 spans 19 residues. CDR1 is ENHRY and CDR2 is SYGVKD in the germline V gene. DNA of the CDR3: TGTGCCATCAGTGGGACTAGCGGGAGTAGGGCCCCCGGGGCCAACGTCCTGACTTTC. Its translation: CAISGTSGSRAPGANVLTF.

The chain carries TRBV19 and TRBJ1-4; 8 positions agree with TRBD1. Germline lookup yields CDR1 LNHDA and CDR2 SQIVND (reference sequence). After removal of 6 bases from V and 2 bases from J, the junction contained 8 bases not matched to a gene. The CDR3 spans 16 residues. The CDR3 is CASRGINRGTNEKLFF. CDR3 bases: TGTGCCAGTAGAGGAATCAACAGGGGGACTAATGAAAAACTGTTTTTT.

This clone was counted a few times. The chain uses TRBV10-3 and TRBJ2-7; TRBD1 aligns across 7 bases. The V gene's germline CDR1 is ENHRY and CDR2 SYGVKD. There are 15 residues in the CDR3. Trimming took 0 bases from V and 2 from J; bases not matched to a gene: 4. The CDR3 is CAISESGTVAYEQYF. In DNA form, the CDR3 reads TGTGCCATCAGTGAGTCGGGGACAGTCGCCTACGAGCAGTACTTC.

The chain is built from TRBV9 and TRBJ2-5; 12 positions match TRBD1. The germline CDR1 and CDR2 sequences are SGDLS and YYNGEE. The ends lost 2 bases at V and 4 bases at J; junction bases unmatched: 3. CDR3 length equals 15 residues. The CDR3 loop reads CASSVGTGGAETQYF. In DNA, the CDR3 is TGTGCCAGCAGCGTTGGGACAGGGGGCGCAGAGACCCAGTACTTC.

This clone was seen more than once but under ten times. This rearrangement joins TRBV6-1 to TRBJ2-5; 14 bases align to TRBD2. V lost 4 bases and J lost 2; bases outside the gene matches: 0. This CDR3 contains 15 residues. CDR1 MNHNS and CDR2 SASEGT come from the germline V gene. CDR3: CASSGLAGGQETQYF. CDR3 bases: TGTGCCAGCAGTGGACTAGCGGGGGGGCAAGAGACCCAGTACTTC.

The CDR3 DNA reads as TGTGCCTGGATCAATAGGGCGAGACAGGGTGGCACTGAAGCTTTCTTT. Amino acids: CAWINRARQGGTEAFF. This sequence joins TRBV30 and TRBJ1-1, with 7 bases that match TRBD1. The CDR3 is made up of 16 amino acids. Per germline, CDR1 GTSNPN and CDR2 SVGIG (reference sequence). J gave up 4 bases and V 4 bases, and 15 bases lay outside the gene matches.

This clone occurred a few times. This chain joins TRBV19 and TRBJ2-2; D gene unclear. CDR3 size: 12 residues. Germline V lookup: CDR1 LNHDA, CDR2 SQIVND (reference sequence). Deletions cut 8 bases from V and 1 base from J, with 5 bases between. Written as DNA, the CDR3 is TGTGCCAGTTCCGGGAACACCGGGGAGCTGTTTTTT. Its translation is CASSGNTGELFF. The full variable domain, with the rest looked up from reference TRBV19 and TRBJ2-2, is DGGITQSPKYLFRKEGQNVTLSCEQNLNHDAMYWYRQDPGQGLRLIYYSQIVNDFQKGDIAEGYSVSREKKESFPLTVTSAQKNPTAFYLCASSGNTGELFFGEGSRLTVL.

The chain couples TRBV6-1 to TRBJ1-1; 12 bases match TRBD1. This CDR3 region has 17 residues. V shed 2 bases, J shed 1 base, and the junction held 5 bases outside the gene matches. Per germline, CDR1 MNHNS and CDR2 SASEGT. Written as DNA, the CDR3 is TGTGCCAGCAGTGAATATAGGGACAGGGGGCGGAACACTGAAGCTTTCTTT. As protein: CASSEYRDRGRNTEAFF.

V usage is TRBV30 and J usage is TRBJ2-5, with D hard to call. The germline V and J ends were trimmed by 2 bases and 3 bases, with 7 bases remaining between them. The CDR3 loop spans 12 amino acids. The germline CDR1 and CDR2 sequences are GTSNPN and SVGIG (reference sequence). The CDR3 region has the DNA TGTGCCTGGAGTAGACTCGAAGAGACCCAGTACTTC. Translation: CAWSRLEETQYF.

In this sample, this clone turned up a few times. The chain joins TRBV10-1 to TRBJ2-5; D perhaps matches TRBD1 (6 bases). The CDR3 covers 14 residues. V lost 5 bases, J lost 4 bases, and 14 bases lay in between. CDR1 and CDR2 from the germline V gene are WNHNN and SYGVQD (reference sequence). The CDR3 region has the DNA TGCGCCAGCAGTCCACAGGGTAGAAGAGAGACCCAGTACTTC. Amino acids: CASSPQGRRETQYF.